This T cell receptor (beta chain) was profiled in a study of vaccination and CD4 T cells after COVID-19. Across the study: Convalescent study patients returned SARS-CoV-2 positive nasal swab PCR results, with nine mild cases and one severe. Two of the convalescents were Hispanic, and convalescents were six males and four females.

The V end lost 5 bases, the J end lost 3 bases, and 13 bases lay between the germline ends. CDR3 length: 14 amino acids. Germline CDR1 SGHTA, CDR2 FQGNSA. Time point noted: late sampling 161 to 241 days after vaccination in three convalescent patients. The treatment was: roughly 10-day PBMC culture with coronavirus spike peptide pools or control peptides (ViraFEST assay). Peptide pool stimulation in ViraFEST expanded antigen-specific T cells, whose TCRs were then sequenced. Cultured CD4+ T cells had their DNA profiled by the Oncomine TCR Beta short-read assay. Using its own MiXCR run on the PCR reads, TCRdb lists one record per CDR3 protein. The sample includes 20,000 to 30,000 distinct CDR3 sequences, 30% of them seen just once. The sample holds a few counts of this clonotype. Its antigen is unknown. General observations from the study: For convalescent patients, 304 of the 307 vaccine-specific clones analyzed were classified as spike mono-reactive.

V usage is TRBV7-2 and J usage is TRBJ1-2; possible D gene TRBD1, 6 bases. The receptor comes from a human donor who had recovered from COVID-19. The sample here was CD4+ T cells from blood, cultured in vitro, taken about 7 months after SARS-CoV-2 vaccination. The CDR3 here is CASSPVAGDYGYTF. The CDR3, as DNA: TGTGCCAGCAGCCCCGTGGCAGGGGACTATGGCTACACCTTC.